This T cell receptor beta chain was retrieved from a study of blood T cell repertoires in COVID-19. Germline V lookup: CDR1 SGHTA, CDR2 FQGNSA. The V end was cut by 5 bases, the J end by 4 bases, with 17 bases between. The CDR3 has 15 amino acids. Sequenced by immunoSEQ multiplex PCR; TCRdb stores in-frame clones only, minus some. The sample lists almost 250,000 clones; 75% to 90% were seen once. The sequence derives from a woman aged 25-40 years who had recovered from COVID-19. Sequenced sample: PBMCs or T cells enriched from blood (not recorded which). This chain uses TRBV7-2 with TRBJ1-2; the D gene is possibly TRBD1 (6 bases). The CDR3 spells CASSPVGGLFYGYTF. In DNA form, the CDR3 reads TGTGCCAGCAGCCCCGTAGGGGGTTTATTCTATGGCTACACCTTC.